The rows below give T cell receptor beta chains drawn from one sample of a study of blood T cell repertoires in COVID-19. Profiling relied on immunoSEQ multiplex PCR, and the TCRdb table lists in-frame clones only, not all of them. The sample gives around 50,000 clones, 70% to 90% of which show up once; roughly 1.4% is in the top ten. The material sequenced was peripheral blood. The receptors come from a man aged 55 to 70 with acute or convalescent COVID-19. The CDR3 runs from the conserved cysteine through the conserved F or W. The D gene is left open where the match is weak. Clone sizes are given selectively: once, few, many, or a class where the clone is expanded.

TRBJ1-4	.	.	TRBV4-3	CASSQVGGAQGEKLFF	TGCGCCAGCAGCCAAGTGGGTGGGGCCCAGGGTGAAAAACTGTTTTTT
TRBJ1-2	TRBD1	.	TRBV19	CASSATRQGAGYGYTF	TGTGCCAGTAGTGCCACCCGACAGGGGGCGGGCTATGGCTACACCTTC
TRBJ1-2	TRBD1	.	TRBV20-1	CSARDRFGYTF	TGCAGTGCTAGGGACAGGTTTGGCTACACCTTC
TRBJ2-7	TRBD2	.	TRBV10-3	CAISESGGLAGSYEQYF	TGTGCCATCAGTGAGTCGGGAGGACTAGCGGGTTCCTACGAGCAGTACTTC
TRBJ2-3	.	.	TRBV10-3	CAIGEGGTDTQYF	TGTGCCATCGGAGAGGGCGGGACAGATACGCAGTATTTT
TRBJ2-7	.	.	TRBV28	CASSLGTTYEQYF	TGTGCCAGCAGTTTAGGGACAACCTACGAGCAGTACTTC
TRBJ1-5	TRBD1	.	TRBV6-5	CASRDDRGRHQPQHF	TGTGCCAGCAGGGACGACAGGGGGCGTCATCAGCCCCAGCATTTT
TRBJ1-5	.	.	TRBV28	CASSLLQYSNQPQHF	TGTGCCAGCAGTTTATTACAGTATAGCAATCAGCCCCAGCATTTT
TRBJ2-7	TRBD1	.	TRBV9	CASSLQDRATYEQYF	TGTGCCAGCAGCCTTCAAGACAGGGCTACCTACGAGCAGTACTTC
TRBJ1-6	TRBD1	few	TRBV28	CASSTMDRGSSPLHF	TGTGCCAGCAGTACCATGGACAGGGGTAGTTCACCCCTCCACTTT
TRBJ2-2	TRBD1	.	TRBV7-2	CASSPGTANTGELFF	TGTGCCAGCAGCCCCGGGACAGCCAACACCGGGGAGCTGTTTTTT
TRBJ2-1	TRBD2	.	TRBV15	CATSRDLAGTYNEQFF	TGTGCCACCAGCAGGGACCTAGCGGGAACTTACAATGAGCAGTTCTTC
TRBJ1-5	.	.	TRBV19	CASSIGKSDQPQHF	TGTGCCAGTAGTATAGGGAAAAGCGATCAGCCCCAGCATTTT
TRBJ2-2	TRBD1	once	TRBV7-9	CASSLAFGQGVIEELFF	TGTGCCAGCAGCTTAGCCTTTGGACAGGGGGTAATAGAGGAGCTGTTTTTT
TRBJ2-1	TRBD2	.	TRBV7-7	CASSVTSGNEQFF	TGTGCTAGCAGCGTGACTAGCGGGAATGAGCAGTTCTTC
TRBJ2-3	TRBD2	.	TRBV7-2	CASSLVPSLAGDDTQYF	TGTGCCAGCAGCTTAGTCCCTTCACTAGCGGGAGACGATACGCAGTATTTT